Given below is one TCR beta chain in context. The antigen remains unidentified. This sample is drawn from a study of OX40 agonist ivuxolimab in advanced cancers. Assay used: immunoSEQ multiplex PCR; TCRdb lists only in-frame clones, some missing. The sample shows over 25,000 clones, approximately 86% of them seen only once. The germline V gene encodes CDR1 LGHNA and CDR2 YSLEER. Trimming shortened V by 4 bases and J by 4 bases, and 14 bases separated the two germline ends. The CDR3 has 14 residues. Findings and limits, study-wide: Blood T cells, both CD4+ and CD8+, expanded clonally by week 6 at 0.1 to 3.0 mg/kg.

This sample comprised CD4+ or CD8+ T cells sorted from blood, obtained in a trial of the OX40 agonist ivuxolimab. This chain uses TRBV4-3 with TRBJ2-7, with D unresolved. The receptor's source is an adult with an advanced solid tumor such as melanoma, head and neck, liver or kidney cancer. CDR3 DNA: TGCGCCAGCAGCCCCGACCCATCGGGTTACGAGCAGTACTTC. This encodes CASSPDPSGYEQYF.